A single sample gave rise to the 26 T cell receptor beta chains below, sequenced in a study of cytomegalovirus exposure and HLA in healthy donors (dated by TCRdb to the late 2010s). To prepare the library, the immunoSEQ multiplex PCR assay was applied. For the multiplex PCR, a mixture combining 60 forward primers for TCR Vbeta segments and 13 reverse primers for TCR Jbeta segments was used. The table was pulled from immuneACCESS by TCRdb, which kept in-frame rearrangements only. Such tables lose some clones; where checked, under half of the loss comes from unresolved V genes, and the rest has no known cause. In this sample the table shows under 250,000 clones, 76% of which occur a single time. The ten largest clones represent roughly 0.62% of the sample. Sequencing was done on a sample of PBMCs. These receptor sequences come from a man aged 18 to 30 in good health and CMV-seronegative.

The rearrangement links TRBV7-8 to TRBJ2-6; D is unresolved. Trimming removed 4 bases at V and 0 bases at J, with 4 bases between. Looked up from germline, CDR1 is SGHVS and CDR2 is FQNEAQ. The CDR3 runs 14 residues. This chain's CDR3 is CASSSVSGANVLTF. CDR3 coding DNA: TGTGCCAGCAGCTCCGTCTCTGGGGCCAACGTCCTGACTTTC.

Comments on this clone: The sample holds other DNA sequences that translate to the same CDR3. The chain couples TRBV6-5 to TRBJ1-5, with D hard to call. The length of the CDR3 is 13 residues. Germline loops: CDR1 MNHEY, CDR2 SVGAGI. V was trimmed by 2 bases and J by 1 base, leaving 3 bases between them. CDR3 DNA sequence: TGTGCCAGCAGTTACCAAAGCAATCAGCCCCAGCATTTT. This translates into CASSYQSNQPQHF.

This rearrangement joins TRBV11-2 to TRBJ2-2; TRBD2 matches 9 bases. J lost 3 bases, V lost 3 bases, and 5 bases had no gene match. This CDR3 comprises 16 residues. Germline-derived CDR1 and CDR2 are SGHAT and FQNNGV. In nucleotides, the CDR3 is TGTGCCAGCAGCTTCAGGGCGGGAGGGTACACCGGGGAGCTGTTTTTT. Its translation: CASSFRAGGYTGELFF.

The chain couples TRBV10-3 to TRBJ1-3; D is unresolved. Germline assignment: CDR1 ENHRY and CDR2 SYGVKD. Trimming pared 8 bases from V and 0 bases from J, leaving 11 bases between. The CDR3 consists of 14 residues. In DNA, the CDR3 is TGTGCCATCCGGGGAGGGTCCTCTGGAAACACCATATATTTT. Residues: CAIRGGSSGNTIYF.

The chain joins TRBV19 to TRBJ1-4, with D unclear. From germline, CDR1 is LNHDA and CDR2 SQIVND (reference sequence). This CDR3 contains 14 residues. Trimming left V 3 bases short and J 10 bases short, with 15 bases between. The CDR3 loop is CASSIRGRVGKLFF. CDR3 coding DNA: TGTGCCAGTAGTATCCGGGGAAGGGTGGGAAAACTGTTTTTT.

CDR3 DNA sequence: TGTGCCAGCAGTGAGGCGGGAGCAAGGAATGAGCAGTTCTTC. Its protein product is CASSEAGARNEQFF. This chain joins TRBV2 and TRBJ2-1, with TRBD2 identical over 7 bases. CDR1 and CDR2 from the germline V gene are SNHLY and FYNNEI. The V and J ends lost 3 bases and 7 bases, in that order; junction bases with no gene match: 6. The CDR3 is made up of 14 amino acids.

The gene calls are TRBV7-2 and TRBJ2-3; TRBD1 aligns across 8 bases. This CDR3 has 16 residues. J lost 2 bases, V lost 0 bases, and 4 bases had no gene match. Germline CDR1 is SGHTA and CDR2 is FQGNSA. CDR3 sequence (DNA): TGTGCCAGCAGCTTAGCGCCCCAGGGGGCCACAGATACGCAGTATTTT. Its translation is CASSLAPQGATDTQYF.

V is TRBV28 and J is TRBJ2-1; TRBD2 agrees at 7 bases. Trimming removed 3 bases from V and 9 bases from J; junction bases left unmatched: 8. The CDR3 spans 14 residues. In germline, CDR1 is MDHEN, CDR2 SYDVKM. In nucleotides, the CDR3 is TGTGCCAGCAGTTTTGGCGGGAGCATTGCTGAGCAGTTCTTC. Translated, it gives CASSFGGSIAEQFF.

This chain links TRBV4-1 with TRBJ1-4; TRBD1 aligns across 9 bases. Trimming cost V 2 bases and J 10 bases; bases outside gene matches: 8. The germline CDR1 and CDR2 sequences are MGHRA and YSYEKL. The CDR3 contains 15 residues. The CDR3 loop reads CASSQPGQGRGKLFF. Written as DNA, the CDR3 is TGCGCCAGCAGCCAACCAGGACAGGGGCGGGGAAAACTGTTTTTT.

The rearrangement uses TRBV27 and TRBJ1-2; D might be TRBD1 (6 bases). The germline V gene encodes CDR1 MNHEY and CDR2 SMNVEV (reference sequence). The V and J ends lost 0 bases and 7 bases respectively, with 9 bases between them. The CDR3 has 13 amino acids. DNA of the CDR3: TGTGCCAGCAGTTTATCGGGGGGGGCTGGCTACACCTTC. Protein product: CASSLSGGAGYTF.

The rearrangement joins TRBV11-2 to TRBJ2-7; 7 bases map to TRBD1. Trimming removed 0 bases from V and 13 bases from J; junction bases left unmatched: 9. This CDR3 contains 13 residues. Germline V CDR1 and CDR2: SGHAT, FQNNGV. Here the CDR3 DNA reads TGTGCCAGCAGCTTAGATCGAGGGGGCCCTCCTTACTTC. The encoded protein is CASSLDRGGPPYF.

This clone was seen only a few times. J is TRBJ2-7 and V is TRBV9; possible D gene TRBD1, 6 bases. The germline gives CDR1 SGDLS, CDR2 YYNGEE. V was pared by 3 bases and J by 7 bases, with 14 bases between. The CDR3 extends over 13 amino acids. CDR3 protein: CASSAWDTREQYF. The CDR3 nucleotides are TGTGCCAGCAGCGCCTGGGACACGAGGGAGCAGTACTTC.

The chain is built from TRBV7-9 and TRBJ2-1, with 7 bases matching TRBD2. Looked up from germline, CDR1 is SEHNR and CDR2 is FQNEAQ (reference sequence). This CDR3 has 16 amino acids. V was clipped by 11 bases and J by 0 bases; unmatched bases: 13. The CDR3 reads CAVGVGAGISYNEQFF. The CDR3 bases are TGTGCCGTGGGGGTAGGAGCGGGAATCTCCTACAATGAGCAGTTCTTC.

J is TRBJ1-1 and V is TRBV6-6; D is possibly TRBD1 (6 bases). The CDR3 spans 14 residues. Trimming took 5 bases from V and 4 from J, leaving 14 bases between them. Germline CDR1 is MNHNY and CDR2 is SVGAGI (reference sequence). CDR3 residues: CASSPFRGITEAFF. CDR3 nucleotides: TGTGCCAGCAGTCCATTCAGGGGAATCACTGAAGCTTTCTTT.

The table lists this clone with a few counts. The chain recombines TRBV30 with TRBJ2-5; D perhaps matches TRBD1 (5 bases). The V and J ends lost 1 base and 5 bases respectively, with 11 bases between them. This CDR3 region has 13 residues. The V gene's germline CDR1 is GTSNPN and CDR2 SVGIG (reference sequence). The CDR3 DNA reads TGTGCCTGGAGTGCCGACAGATCCGAGACCCAGTACTTC. Protein: CAWSADRSETQYF.

The chain employs TRBV27 and TRBJ2-7; the D gene is possibly TRBD1 (6 bases). Germline V gene sequence: CDR1 MNHEY, CDR2 SMNVEV (reference sequence). V lost 0 bases to trimming and J lost 2 bases, with 8 bases between them. The CDR3 runs 14 residues. CDR3 sequence reads: CASSLSRGPYEQYF. The CDR3, as DNA: TGTGCCAGCAGTTTATCCAGGGGCCCCTACGAGCAGTACTTC.

V is TRBV5-4 and J is TRBJ2-7; D unclear. The length of the CDR3 is 13 residues. Germline V gene data show CDR1 as SGHNT and CDR2 as YYREEE (reference sequence). The V end lost 5 bases, the J end lost 0 bases, and 9 bases lay between the germline ends. The CDR3 DNA is TGTGCCAGCAGTCTAGACTTCTCCTACGAGCAGTACTTC. Its protein is CASSLDFSYEQYF. Looking up the rest from reference TRBV5-4 and TRBJ2-7 gives the full variable domain: ETGVTQSPTHLIKTRGQQVTLRCSSQSGHNTVSWYQQALGQGPQFIFQYYREEENGRGNFPPRFSGLQFPNYSSELNVNALELDDSALYLCASSLDFSYEQYFGPGTRLTVT.

The rearrangement links TRBV28 to TRBJ1-4; 11 bases line up with TRBD1. J was trimmed by 7 bases and V by 8 bases; bases with no gene match: 6. The CDR3 runs 14 residues. CDR1 is MDHEN, CDR2 SYDVKM, per germline. This CDR3 reads CASQSGTGGEKLFF. In nucleotides, the CDR3 is TGTGCCAGCCAATCCGGGACAGGGGGTGAAAAACTGTTTTTT.

The CDR3, as DNA: TGTGCCAGCACCTATAACCCCTTTGACACTGAAGCTTTCTTT. It is translated as CASTYNPFDTEAFF. This sequence joins TRBV6-5 and TRBJ1-1; D is unresolved. This CDR3 contains 14 residues. V lost 7 bases and J 3 bases, leaving 15 bases between the germline ends. Looked up from germline, CDR1 is MNHEY and CDR2 is SVGAGI.

The V gene is TRBV27, the J gene TRBJ2-4; TRBD2 agrees at 8 bases. The CDR3 spans 15 residues. Trimming took 6 bases from V and 7 from J; bases not matched to a gene: 11. Germline CDR1 and CDR2: MNHEY and SMNVEV (reference sequence). The CDR3 loop reads CASRLSGMDGNIQYF. CDR3 nucleotide sequence: TGTGCCAGCAGGCTTAGCGGGATGGATGGGAACATTCAGTACTTC.

The chain recombines TRBV21-1 with TRBJ2-1; TRBD2 reflects the table's D call only, with no check against the DNA. TRBV21-1 is shown as a pseudogene. The CDR3 extends over 19 amino acids. The CDR3: CASSNLSGCGASGNNEQFF. In nucleotides, the CDR3 is TGTGCCAGCAGCAATCTATCCGGTTGTGGGGCTAGCGGGAACAATGAGCAGTTCTTC.

This chain links TRBV4-1 with TRBJ1-2, with TRBD1 matching 10 bases. This CDR3 contains 16 residues. V was pared by 3 bases and J by 8 bases, with 12 bases of the junction left unmatched. Per the germline V gene, CDR1 is MGHRA and CDR2 is YSYEKL. The CDR3 is CASSHQPRDRGRGYTF. CDR3 DNA: TGCGCCAGCAGCCATCAACCTAGGGACAGGGGTCGGGGCTACACCTTC.

This clone came up a few times. V gene TRBV6-6 combines with J gene TRBJ1-3; 7 bases are shared with TRBD1. Germline loops: CDR1 MNHNY, CDR2 SVGAGI (reference sequence). The trim removed 6 bases at V and 10 bases at J, leaving 12 bases unmatched. This CDR3 region has 14 residues. The CDR3 DNA reads TGTGCCAGCAGAATCCAGGACAGGATCGAAACCATATATTTT. It specifies CASRIQDRIETIYF.

This rearrangement joins TRBV6-5 to TRBJ1-4; TRBD1 aligns across 9 bases. Germline V gene sequence: CDR1 MNHEY, CDR2 SVGAGI. There are 15 residues in the CDR3. V trimming: 6 bases; J trimming: 3 bases; junction bases outside the gene matches: 5. CDR3 coding DNA: TGTGCCAGCAGGGGGACAGGGTTATCTAATGAAAAACTGTTTTTT. Residues: CASRGTGLSNEKLFF.

This clone has just one count. This rearrangement joins TRBV5-5 to TRBJ2-5; 11 bases agree with TRBD2. Germline CDR1 is SGHKS and CDR2 is YYEKEE (reference sequence). V lost 0 bases, J lost 5 bases, and 18 bases stayed unmatched. The CDR3 extends over 20 amino acids. The CDR3 sequence is CASSLGTGVALAGGAETQYF. CDR3 nucleotide sequence: TGTGCCAGCAGCTTGGGGACAGGGGTCGCTCTAGCGGGAGGAGCGGAGACCCAGTACTTC.

The chain has TRBV10-3 and TRBJ2-6, with 8 nucleotides matching TRBD1. The V and J ends lost 4 bases and 0 bases, in that order; junction bases with no gene match: 8. Per germline, CDR1 ENHRY and CDR2 SYGVKD. This CDR3 has 18 amino acids. CDR3 sequence (DNA): TGTGCCATCAGTGCGGGGACAGGAGCCTCCTCTGGGGCCAACGTCCTGACTTTC. It codes for CAISAGTGASSGANVLTF.